This entry features one T cell receptor beta chain sequence. Its antigen is as yet unknown. This sample was included in a study of cytomegalovirus exposure and HLA in healthy donors. Study results and caveats: Whilst most TCR sequences proved rare, a subset of public TCRs occurred across many donors.

CDR1 is WNHNN and CDR2 is SYGVQD in the germline V gene (reference sequence). The CDR3 is 13 residues long. The germline V and J ends were trimmed by 4 bases and 5 bases, with 11 bases remaining between them. It was with 60 Vbeta and 13 Jbeta primers that the PCR ran. Produced via immunoSEQ multiplex PCR; TCRdb's table is partial and in-frame only. The sample has some 120,000 clones; 80% to 85% are singletons. For this donor, CMV serostatus was not recorded. The chain carries TRBV10-1 and TRBJ1-1; D unclear. This clonotype was obtained from a human donor in good health. Sequencing was performed on PBMCs. The CDR3: CASSAGLGTEAFF. CDR3 DNA: TGCGCCAGCAGTGCAGGACTCGGGACTGAAGCTTTCTTT.